The rows below give T cell receptor beta chains drawn from one sample of a study of immune evolution from preneoplasia to lung adenocarcinoma. Generated by immunoSEQ multiplex PCR, the TCRdb table keeps only in-frame clones and is missing some. The data show roughly 6,200 clones, about 77% seen once. Input material: FFPE minimally invasive lung adenocarcinoma tissue. The receptors here all came from a person aged 45-69 years with lung adenocarcinoma. Each CDR3 is given with its conserved first and last residue. The order of the fields is CDR3 protein, CDR3 DNA, J gene, CDR3 length, clone size, D gene, V gene. A D gene is named only where the DNA matches it firmly. Not every row has a clone size; where given, it reads once, few, many or a size class.

CDR3 protein: CASSPLERTDTQYF
CDR3 DNA: TGTGCCAGCAGCCCCCTTGAGCGGACAGATACGCAGTATTTT
J gene: TRBJ2-3
CDR3 length: 14
clone size: once
D gene: -
V gene: TRBV25-1

CDR3 protein: CASSLAGGISRRAIYNEQFF
CDR3 DNA: TGTGCCAGCAGCTTAGCGGGAGGGATTTCTAGGAGGGCCATATACAATGAGCAGTTCTTC
J gene: TRBJ2-1
CDR3 length: 20
clone size: -
D gene: TRBD2
V gene: TRBV7-8

CDR3 protein: CASSPFLDTEAFF
CDR3 DNA: TGCGCCAGCAGCCCGTTCTTGGACACTGAAGCTTTCTTT
J gene: TRBJ1-1
CDR3 length: 13
clone size: few
D gene: -
V gene: TRBV4-3

CDR3 protein: CASRRTGAYGYTF
CDR3 DNA: TGTGCCAGCAGAAGGACAGGGGCCTATGGCTACACCTTC
J gene: TRBJ1-2
CDR3 length: 13
clone size: -
D gene: TRBD1
V gene: TRBV28

CDR3 protein: CASSLSGASLEQYF
CDR3 DNA: TGTGCCAGCAGCTTATCGGGGGCTTCACTCGAGCAGTACTTC
J gene: TRBJ2-7
CDR3 length: 14
clone size: -
D gene: -
V gene: TRBV7-9

CDR3 protein: CSTSWGAEAFF
CDR3 DNA: TGCAGTACAAGTTGGGGGGCTGAAGCTTTCTTT
J gene: TRBJ1-1
CDR3 length: 11
clone size: -
D gene: -
V gene: TRBV20-1

CDR3 protein: CASTSPRGNYGYTF
CDR3 DNA: TGTGCCAGCACTTCGCCCAGGGGTAACTATGGCTACACCTTC
J gene: TRBJ1-2
CDR3 length: 14
clone size: medium-sized
D gene: -
V gene: TRBV6-5

CDR3 protein: CAESDRGQGAQYF
CDR3 DNA: TGTGCCGAGAGCGACAGGGGCCAGGGGGCCCAGTACTTC
J gene: TRBJ2-5
CDR3 length: 13
clone size: few
D gene: TRBD1
V gene: TRBV2

CDR3 protein: CASSSGQSTDTQYF
CDR3 DNA: TGTGCCAGCAGTTCGGGACAGAGCACAGATACGCAGTATTTT
J gene: TRBJ2-3
CDR3 length: 14
clone size: -
D gene: TRBD1
V gene: TRBV5-4

CDR3 protein: CASSVETEETQYF
CDR3 DNA: TGTGCCAGCAGCGTTGAGACAGAAGAGACCCAGTACTTC
J gene: TRBJ2-5
CDR3 length: 13
clone size: -
D gene: -
V gene: TRBV9

CDR3 protein: CASSPGPFDYEQYF
CDR3 DNA: TGCGCCAGCAGCCCGGGCCCCTTCGACTACGAGCAGTACTTC
J gene: TRBJ2-7
CDR3 length: 14
clone size: -
D gene: -
V gene: TRBV5-1

CDR3 protein: CASSEWTGEGETQYF
CDR3 DNA: TGTGCCAGCAGCGAATGGACAGGGGAGGGAGAGACCCAGTACTTC
J gene: TRBJ2-5
CDR3 length: 15
clone size: -
D gene: TRBD1
V gene: TRBV5-8

CDR3 protein: CARRAGGVCCTGELFF
CDR3 DNA: TGTGCCCGACGAGCGGGGGGGGTGTGTTGTACCGGGGAGCTGTTTTTT
J gene: TRBJ2-2
CDR3 length: 16
clone size: -
D gene: TRBD2
V gene: TRBV11-2

CDR3 protein: CASSLEGKGEKLFF
CDR3 DNA: TGTGCCAGCAGCCTCGAAGGGAAGGGTGAAAAACTGTTTTTT
J gene: TRBJ1-4
CDR3 length: 14
clone size: -
D gene: -
V gene: TRBV6-5

CDR3 protein: CAWSTGDWTGELFF
CDR3 DNA: TGTGCCTGGAGCACAGGGGATTGGACCGGGGAGCTGTTTTTT
J gene: TRBJ2-2
CDR3 length: 14
clone size: -
D gene: TRBD1
V gene: TRBV30

CDR3 protein: CASSKGEASYNEQFF
CDR3 DNA: TGTGCCAGCAGCAAAGGGGAGGCCTCCTACAATGAGCAGTTCTTC
J gene: TRBJ2-1
CDR3 length: 15
clone size: -
D gene: -
V gene: TRBV7-2

CDR3 protein: CASSDRVGNSPLHF
CDR3 DNA: TGTGCCAGCAGTGACAGGGTAGGGAATTCACCCCTCCACTTT
J gene: TRBJ1-6
CDR3 length: 14
clone size: -
D gene: TRBD1
V gene: TRBV6-6

CDR3 protein: CASSYAGANVLTF
CDR3 DNA: TGTGCCAGCAGTTACGCTGGGGCCAACGTCCTGACTTTC
J gene: TRBJ2-6
CDR3 length: 13
clone size: once
D gene: -
V gene: TRBV6-6

CDR3 protein: CASSLDWTSYGYTF
CDR3 DNA: TGTGCCAGCAGCTTGGACTGGACAAGCTATGGCTACACCTTC
J gene: TRBJ1-2
CDR3 length: 14
clone size: -
D gene: -
V gene: TRBV5-4

CDR3 protein: CASRTGYLSGELFF
CDR3 DNA: TGTGCCAGCAGGACAGGGTATTTGTCTGGGGAGCTGTTTTTT
J gene: TRBJ2-2
CDR3 length: 14
clone size: -
D gene: TRBD1
V gene: TRBV19

CDR3 protein: CASSQPGTDSYEQYF
CDR3 DNA: TGTGCCAGCAGCCAGCCCGGGACAGACTCCTACGAGCAGTACTTC
J gene: TRBJ2-7
CDR3 length: 15
clone size: -
D gene: TRBD1
V gene: TRBV4-2

CDR3 protein: CAWSWQGYEQYF
CDR3 DNA: TGTGCCTGGAGTTGGCAGGGGTACGAGCAGTACTTC
J gene: TRBJ2-7
CDR3 length: 12
clone size: -
D gene: -
V gene: TRBV30

CDR3 protein: CASRETGGATEAFF
CDR3 DNA: TGTGCCAGCAGAGAGACAGGGGGGGCGACTGAAGCTTTCTTT
J gene: TRBJ1-1
CDR3 length: 14
clone size: few
D gene: TRBD1
V gene: TRBV6-5

CDR3 protein: CASSEAQGPQHF
CDR3 DNA: TGCGCCAGCAGTGAGGCCCAGGGTCCCCAGCATTTT
J gene: TRBJ1-5
CDR3 length: 12
clone size: once
D gene: -
V gene: TRBV10-2

CDR3 protein: CASSPGRESDTQYF
CDR3 DNA: TGCGCCAGCAGCCCTGGGCGGGAGTCAGATACGCAGTATTTT
J gene: TRBJ2-3
CDR3 length: 14
clone size: -
D gene: TRBD2
V gene: TRBV5-1

CDR3 protein: CASRSSLSGTDTQYF
CDR3 DNA: TGTGCCAGCAGGTCTAGCCTATCGGGGACAGATACGCAGTATTTT
J gene: TRBJ2-3
CDR3 length: 15
clone size: -
D gene: -
V gene: TRBV2

CDR3 protein: CASSHPLRSSGNTIYF
CDR3 DNA: TGTGCCAGCAGCCATCCCCTCCGGAGCTCTGGAAACACCATATATTTT
J gene: TRBJ1-3
CDR3 length: 16
clone size: -
D gene: -
V gene: TRBV11-3

CDR3 protein: CASSLVGQGSTGELFF
CDR3 DNA: TGTGCCAGCAGCTTAGTTGGCCAGGGTAGCACCGGGGAGCTGTTTTTT
J gene: TRBJ2-2
CDR3 length: 16
clone size: -
D gene: -
V gene: TRBV7-6

CDR3 protein: CASRSLDSQETQYF
CDR3 DNA: TGTGCCAGTAGATCGCTGGACAGCCAAGAGACCCAGTACTTC
J gene: TRBJ2-5
CDR3 length: 14
clone size: few
D gene: -
V gene: TRBV19

CDR3 protein: CAISVPAKYEQYF
CDR3 DNA: TGTGCCATCAGTGTACCCGCTAAGTACGAGCAGTACTTC
J gene: TRBJ2-7
CDR3 length: 13
clone size: few
D gene: -
V gene: TRBV10-3

CDR3 protein: CASSVEGAGTSGGPRSSYEQYF
CDR3 DNA: TGTGCCAGCAGCGTAGAGGGGGCCGGGACTAGCGGGGGCCCTAGGAGCTCCTACGAGCAGTACTTC
J gene: TRBJ2-7
CDR3 length: 22
clone size: -
D gene: TRBD2
V gene: TRBV9

CDR3 protein: CASTPGFGYTF
CDR3 DNA: TGTGCCAGCACCCCAGGGTTTGGCTACACCTTC
J gene: TRBJ1-2
CDR3 length: 11
clone size: once
D gene: -
V gene: TRBV6-6

CDR3 protein: CASSQDADRVSTEAFF
CDR3 DNA: TGTGCCAGCAGCCAAGACGCCGACAGGGTCTCCACTGAAGCTTTCTTT
J gene: TRBJ1-1
CDR3 length: 16
clone size: -
D gene: TRBD1
V gene: TRBV4-2

CDR3 protein: CASSRSGGFKETQYF
CDR3 DNA: TGTGCCAGCAGTCGCAGTGGGGGTTTTAAAGAGACCCAGTACTTC
J gene: TRBJ2-5
CDR3 length: 15
clone size: -
D gene: -
V gene: TRBV28

CDR3 protein: CASSDRGRGEAFF
CDR3 DNA: TGTGCCAGCAGTGATCGGGGCAGAGGTGAAGCTTTCTTT
J gene: TRBJ1-1
CDR3 length: 13
clone size: few
D gene: -
V gene: TRBV2

CDR3 protein: CASSFLTTGAGGPQHF
CDR3 DNA: TGTGCCAGTAGTTTCCTAACGACAGGGGCAGGGGGGCCCCAGCATTTT
J gene: TRBJ1-5
CDR3 length: 16
clone size: -
D gene: TRBD1
V gene: TRBV19

CDR3 protein: CASSLDLRGPYGYTF
CDR3 DNA: TGCGCCAGCAGCTTGGACCTTAGGGGTCCCTATGGCTACACCTTC
J gene: TRBJ1-2
CDR3 length: 15
clone size: -
D gene: -
V gene: TRBV5-1

CDR3 protein: CASSEPGAARGETQYF
CDR3 DNA: TGTGCCAGCAGTGAACCAGGGGCTGCACGGGGGGAGACCCAGTACTTC
J gene: TRBJ2-5
CDR3 length: 16
clone size: -
D gene: -
V gene: TRBV6-1

CDR3 protein: CASSQDPLAPDTQYF
CDR3 DNA: TGCGCCAGCAGCCAAGATCCACTAGCGCCAGATACGCAGTATTTT
J gene: TRBJ2-3
CDR3 length: 15
clone size: -
D gene: TRBD2
V gene: TRBV4-3

CDR3 protein: CASSETSSYEQYF
CDR3 DNA: TGTGCCAGCAGTGAAACTAGCTCCTACGAGCAGTACTTC
J gene: TRBJ2-7
CDR3 length: 13
clone size: -
D gene: -
V gene: TRBV6-1

CDR3 protein: CASSLRASGIYEQYF
CDR3 DNA: TGTGCCAGCAGCTTAAGAGCTAGCGGGATCTACGAGCAGTACTTC
J gene: TRBJ2-7
CDR3 length: 15
clone size: -
D gene: TRBD2
V gene: TRBV7-3

CDR3 protein: CASSERQGSGGYTF
CDR3 DNA: TGTGCCAGCAGTGAACGACAGGGATCGGGAGGCTACACCTTC
J gene: TRBJ1-2
CDR3 length: 14
clone size: once
D gene: TRBD1
V gene: TRBV28